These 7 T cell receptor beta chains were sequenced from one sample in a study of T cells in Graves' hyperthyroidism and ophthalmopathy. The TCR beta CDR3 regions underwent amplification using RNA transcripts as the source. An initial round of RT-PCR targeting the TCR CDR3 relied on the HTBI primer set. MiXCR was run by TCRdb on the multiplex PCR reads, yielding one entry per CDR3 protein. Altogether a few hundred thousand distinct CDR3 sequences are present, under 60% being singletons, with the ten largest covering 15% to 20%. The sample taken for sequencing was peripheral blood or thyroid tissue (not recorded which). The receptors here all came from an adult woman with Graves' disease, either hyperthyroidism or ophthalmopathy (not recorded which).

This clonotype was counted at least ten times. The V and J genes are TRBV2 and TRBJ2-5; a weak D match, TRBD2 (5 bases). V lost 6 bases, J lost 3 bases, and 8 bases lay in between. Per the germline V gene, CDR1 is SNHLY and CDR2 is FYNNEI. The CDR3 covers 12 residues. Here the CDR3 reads CASREDEETQYF. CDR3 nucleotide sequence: TGTGCCAGCAGGGAGGATGAAGAGACCCAGTACTTC.

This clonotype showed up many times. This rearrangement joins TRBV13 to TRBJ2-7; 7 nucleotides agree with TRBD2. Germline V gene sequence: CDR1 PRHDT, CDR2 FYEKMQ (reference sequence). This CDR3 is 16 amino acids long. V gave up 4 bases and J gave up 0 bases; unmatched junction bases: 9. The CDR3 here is CASSSSWVAGSYEQYF. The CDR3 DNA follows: TGTGCCAGCAGCTCCTCCTGGGTAGCGGGCTCCTACGAGCAGTACTTC.

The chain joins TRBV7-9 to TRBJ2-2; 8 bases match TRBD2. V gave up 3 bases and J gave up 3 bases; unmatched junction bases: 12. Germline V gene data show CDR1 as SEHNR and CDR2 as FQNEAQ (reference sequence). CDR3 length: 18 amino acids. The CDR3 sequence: CASSFIWASAGDTGELFF. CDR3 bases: TGTGCCAGCAGCTTCATTTGGGCTTCAGCGGGAGACACCGGGGAGCTGTTTTTT.

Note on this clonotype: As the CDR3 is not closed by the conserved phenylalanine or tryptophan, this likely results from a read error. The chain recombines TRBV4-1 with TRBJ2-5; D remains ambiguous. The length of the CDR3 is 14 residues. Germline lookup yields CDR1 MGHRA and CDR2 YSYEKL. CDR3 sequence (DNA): TGCGCTAGCAGCCAATACCAGGCACAAGAGACCCAGTACCTC. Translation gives CASSQYQAQETQYL.

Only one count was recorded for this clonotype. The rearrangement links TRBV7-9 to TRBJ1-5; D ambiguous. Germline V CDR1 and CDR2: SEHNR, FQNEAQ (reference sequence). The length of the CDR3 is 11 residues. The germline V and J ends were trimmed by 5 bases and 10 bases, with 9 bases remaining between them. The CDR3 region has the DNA TGTGCCAGCAGCGGATCCCCTCCCCAGCATTTT. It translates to CASSGSPPQHF.

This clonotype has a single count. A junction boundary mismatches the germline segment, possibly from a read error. Written as DNA, the CDR3 is TGTGCCAGGGGCACCGCGGGTACTGAAGCTTTC. Its protein is CARGTAGTEAF. This chain connects TRBV6-1 to TRBJ2-6, with D possibly being TRBD2 (5 bases). This CDR3 spans 11 amino acids. Per the germline V gene, CDR1 is MNHNS and CDR2 is SASEGT.

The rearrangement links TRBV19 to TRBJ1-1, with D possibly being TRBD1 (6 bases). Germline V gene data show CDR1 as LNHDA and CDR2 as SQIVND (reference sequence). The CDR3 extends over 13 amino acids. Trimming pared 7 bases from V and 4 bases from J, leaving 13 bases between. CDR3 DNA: TGTGCCAGTATCGGGCAGGGGTTCACTGAAGCTTTCTTT. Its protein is CASIGQGFTEAFF.